This T cell receptor beta chain was recovered during a study of blood T cells in healthy people across ages. Germline V gene sequence: CDR1 SGHTA, CDR2 FQGNSA. This CDR3 has 12 residues. V lost 4 bases, J lost 10 bases, and 14 bases lay in between. This clonotype showed up just once. Total RNA was extracted at no less than 6 micrograms per sample. The use of a sample-barcoded 5' primer and a J-beta primer mix characterized a second PCR of about 6 to 12 cycles. A single record per CDR3 protein comes from TCRdb applying MiXCR to the 5' RACE reads. The sample contains approximately 730,000 distinct CDR3 sequences, roughly 50% of which appear only once.

Sequenced sample: blood. V is TRBV7-2 and J is TRBJ2-7; D gene uncertain. The sequence was obtained from a man older than 75 in good health. The CDR3: CASSSPKRDQYF. CDR3 nucleotides: TGTGCCAGCAGCTCCCCGAAGAGAGACCAGTACTTC.